This TCR beta chain was captured by sequencing in a study of T-cell memory formation after mild COVID-19. For the study at large: Clusters of TCRs were largely donor specific.

One entry per CDR3 protein, called by TCRdb with MiXCR from the 5' RACE reads. The sample gives about 270,000 distinct CDR3 sequences, 15% to 20% of which show up once; roughly 24% is in the top ten. V was clipped by 5 bases and J by 13 bases, with 26 bases between them. CDR3 length: 16 residues. Germline lookup yields CDR1 SGHTA and CDR2 FQGNSA. Findings and limits, study-wide: Cross-reactive memory appears to have joined, as suggested by some responding clones showing up in pre-infection memory. A balance of CD4 and CD8 characterized clones contracting day 15 to 85, whereas later expanders leaned CD4+. Mostly located in CM and EM were contracting CD4+ clones, with contracting CD8+ clones located in EMRA.

This clonotype was seen a handful of times. Its antigen is still unknown. The material sequenced was PBMCs or a T cell subset sorted from them (not recorded which). This chain uses TRBV7-2 with TRBJ1-4, with D hard to call. The clonotype originates from a man between 18 and 29 years old who had mild COVID-19 (a few samples of this study predate the infection). Cell type and time point are not known. CDR3 in DNA: TGTGCCAGCAGCCCCCGGGCTGGCAGCTTAGGAATCGGACTGTTTTTT. Translating gives CASSPRAGSLGIGLFF.